The subject of this entry is one TCR beta chain. Its antigen is currently unknown. From germline, CDR1 is LGHNA and CDR2 YNFKEQ. With V trimmed by 4 bases and J by 3 bases, 7 bases remained unmatched. The CDR3 totals 16 residues. The repertoire was sequenced with immunoSEQ multiplex PCR; TCRdb's copy has only in-frame clones and lacks some. The sample contains 150,000 or so clones, around 83% of which appear only once. This record comes from a study of cytomegalovirus exposure and HLA in healthy donors. Study-wide results and caveats: It was about 150 TCR beta chains that were listed as cytomegalovirus-associated.

The chain links TRBV4-2 to TRBJ2-1, with TRBD1 identical over 9 bases. This receptor was identified in a human donor in good health. The sequenced sample was PBMCs. The CDR3 bases are TGTGCCAGCAGCCGAGAGGGACAGGGCCTCTACAATGAGCAGTTCTTC. It codes for CASSREGQGLYNEQFF.